This T cell receptor (beta chain) derives from a study of PD-1 blockade in classical Hodgkin lymphoma. Study-level findings and limits: Newly diagnosed patients were reported to start with lower TCR diversity than healthy donors. With CD4+ cells, TCR diversity rose significantly by C4D1, but not with CD8+ cells. Patients who responded completely had about the same baseline diversity as newly diagnosed patients.

Each patient relapsed following autologous stem cell transplantation, and prior brentuximab vedotin exposure differed. Remarks on this clone: No antigen is known for it.

The junction had 12 bases not matched to a gene; V was cut back by 8 bases and J by 6 bases. CDR1 is ENHRY, CDR2 SYGVKD, per germline. The CDR3 contains 16 residues. Assay: immunoSEQ multiplex PCR; the TCRdb copy retains only in-frame clones and omits some. The sample lists about 43,000 clones; roughly three quarters were seen once. V is TRBV10-3 and J is TRBJ2-2; 10 bases line up with TRBD2. This TCR derives from a human donor with classical Hodgkin lymphoma. Sequenced here: peripheral blood mononuclear cells (PBMCs), sampled before the second cycle of nivolumab. CDR3 sequence: CAISSPGLARAGELFF. The CDR3 coding sequence is TGTGCCATCTCTTCACCGGGACTAGCGCGCGCCGGGGAGCTGTTTTTT.